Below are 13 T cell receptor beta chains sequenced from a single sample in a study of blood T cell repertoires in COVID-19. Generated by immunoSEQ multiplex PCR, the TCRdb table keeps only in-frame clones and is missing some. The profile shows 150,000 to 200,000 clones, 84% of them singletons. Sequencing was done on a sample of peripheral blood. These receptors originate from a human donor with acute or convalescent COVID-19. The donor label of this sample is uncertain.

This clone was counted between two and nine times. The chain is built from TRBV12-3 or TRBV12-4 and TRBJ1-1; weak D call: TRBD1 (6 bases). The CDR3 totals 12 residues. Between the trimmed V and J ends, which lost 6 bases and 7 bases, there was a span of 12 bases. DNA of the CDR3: TGTGCCAGCAGCTCCGGGACAAGTGAAGCTTTCTTT. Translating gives CASSSGTSEAFF.

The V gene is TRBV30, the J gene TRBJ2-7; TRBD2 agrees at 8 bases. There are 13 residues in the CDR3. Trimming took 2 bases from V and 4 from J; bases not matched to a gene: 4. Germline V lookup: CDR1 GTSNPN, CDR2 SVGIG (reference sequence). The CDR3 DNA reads TGTGCCTGGAGTACTAGCGGACTATACGAGCAGTACTTC. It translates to CAWSTSGLYEQYF.

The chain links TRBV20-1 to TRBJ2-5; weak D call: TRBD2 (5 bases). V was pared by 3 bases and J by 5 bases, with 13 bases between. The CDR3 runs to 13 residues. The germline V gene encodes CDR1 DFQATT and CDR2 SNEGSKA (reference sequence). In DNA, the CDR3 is TGCAGTGCTAGTATGTCGGGCGGGGAGACCCAGTACTTC. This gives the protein CSASMSGGETQYF.

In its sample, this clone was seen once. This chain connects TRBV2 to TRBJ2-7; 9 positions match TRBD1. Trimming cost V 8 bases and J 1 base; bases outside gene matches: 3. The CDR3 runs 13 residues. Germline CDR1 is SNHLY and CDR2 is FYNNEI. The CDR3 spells CASRDRASYEQYF. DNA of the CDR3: TGTGCCAGCCGGGACAGGGCTTCCTACGAGCAGTACTTC.

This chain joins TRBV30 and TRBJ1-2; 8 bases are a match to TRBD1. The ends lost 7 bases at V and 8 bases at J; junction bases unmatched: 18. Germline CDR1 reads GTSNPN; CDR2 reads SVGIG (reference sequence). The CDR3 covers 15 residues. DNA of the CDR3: TGTGCCTACTTAATCCACAGGGGGTATAGGGAGGGCTACACCTTC. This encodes CAYLIHRGYREGYTF.

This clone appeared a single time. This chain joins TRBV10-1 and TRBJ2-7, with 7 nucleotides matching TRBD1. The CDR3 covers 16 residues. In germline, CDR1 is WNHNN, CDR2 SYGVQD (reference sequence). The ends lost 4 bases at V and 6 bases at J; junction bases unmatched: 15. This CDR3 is CASSVRQGVSTVEQYF. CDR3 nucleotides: TGCGCCAGCAGTGTCCGACAGGGAGTTAGTACGGTCGAGCAGTACTTC.

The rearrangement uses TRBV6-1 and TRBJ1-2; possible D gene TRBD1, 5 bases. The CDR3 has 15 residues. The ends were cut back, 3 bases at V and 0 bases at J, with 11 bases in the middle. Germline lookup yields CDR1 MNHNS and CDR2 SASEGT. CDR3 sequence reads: CASSDSLTANYGYTF. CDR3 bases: TGTGCCAGCAGTGATTCCCTGACAGCTAACTATGGCTACACCTTC.

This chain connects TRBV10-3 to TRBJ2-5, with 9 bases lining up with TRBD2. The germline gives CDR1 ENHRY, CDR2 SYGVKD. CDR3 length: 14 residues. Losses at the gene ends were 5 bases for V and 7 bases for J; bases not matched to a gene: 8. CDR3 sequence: CAISKNSGGVTQYF. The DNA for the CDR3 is TGTGCCATCAGTAAAAATAGCGGGGGTGTGACCCAGTACTTC.

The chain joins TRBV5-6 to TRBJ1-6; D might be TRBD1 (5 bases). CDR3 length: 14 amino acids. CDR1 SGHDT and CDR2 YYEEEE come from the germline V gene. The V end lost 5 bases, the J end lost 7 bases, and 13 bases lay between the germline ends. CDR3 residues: CASRGGTPNSPLHF. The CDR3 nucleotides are TGTGCCAGCAGGGGGGGGACTCCGAATTCACCCCTCCACTTT.

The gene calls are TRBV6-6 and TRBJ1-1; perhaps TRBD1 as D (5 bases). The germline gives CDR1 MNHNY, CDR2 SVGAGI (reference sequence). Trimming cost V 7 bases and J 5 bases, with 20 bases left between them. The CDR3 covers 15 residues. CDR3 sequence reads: CASTPGGGGNTEAFF. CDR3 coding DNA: TGTGCCAGCACCCCCGGGGGGGGAGGAAATACTGAAGCTTTCTTT.

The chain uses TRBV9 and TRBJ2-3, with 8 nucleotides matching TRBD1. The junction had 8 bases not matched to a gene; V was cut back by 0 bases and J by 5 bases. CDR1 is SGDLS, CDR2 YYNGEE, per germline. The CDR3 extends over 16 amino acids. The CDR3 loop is CASSVGWQGAVDTQYF. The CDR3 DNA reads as TGTGCCAGCAGCGTAGGGTGGCAGGGGGCCGTAGATACGCAGTATTTT.

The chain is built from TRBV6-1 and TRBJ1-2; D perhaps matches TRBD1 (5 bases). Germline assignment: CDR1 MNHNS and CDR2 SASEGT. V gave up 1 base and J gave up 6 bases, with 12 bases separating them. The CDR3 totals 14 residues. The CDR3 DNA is TGTGCCAGCAGTGAAGAACAGGAGCCAAATGGCTACACCTTC. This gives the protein CASSEEQEPNGYTF.

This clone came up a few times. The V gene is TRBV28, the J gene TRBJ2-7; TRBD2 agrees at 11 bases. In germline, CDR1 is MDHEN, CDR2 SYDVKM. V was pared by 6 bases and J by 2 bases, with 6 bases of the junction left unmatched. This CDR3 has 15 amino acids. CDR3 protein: CASSLGTSGAYEQYF. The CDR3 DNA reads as TGTGCCAGCAGCCTCGGGACTAGCGGTGCCTACGAGCAGTACTTC.